The present TCR beta chain was sequenced within a study of T cells in Graves' hyperthyroidism and ophthalmopathy. Looking at the study overall: Specimen type is peripheral blood, collected at initial diagnosis prior to any treatment. Study results and limitations: In blood, most of the thyroid clonotypes expanded above 0.001 were also present.

TCR beta CDR3 regions were amplified from RNA. During a first-round RT-PCR of the TCR CDR3, the HTBI primer set was used. TCRdb re-called the multiplex PCR reads with MiXCR, one entry per CDR3 protein. The data hold hundreds of thousands of distinct CDR3 sequences, with around 21% observed a single time. CDR3 length equals 13 residues. The germline V gene has CDR1 MDHEN and CDR2 SYDVKM. Trimming removed 8 bases at V and 2 bases at J, with 13 bases between. For ophthalmopathy patients, the Clinical Activity Score was at least 3 and the NOSPECS grade at least 4; duration was under 3 months. This clonotype appeared many times. What it binds is unknown.

This sequence was found in a man aged 25-45 years with Graves' ophthalmopathy. Sequenced input: blood. This chain links TRBV28 with TRBJ2-7; TRBD2 is a possible D gene (6 bases). CDR3 in amino acids: CASGEAGTYEQYF. The CDR3 DNA reads as TGTGCCAGCGGGGAGGCTGGGACCTACGAGCAGTACTTC. The full variable domain, rest sourced from reference TRBV28 and TRBJ2-7, is DVKVTQSSRYLVKRTGEKVFLECVQDMDHENMFWYRQDPGLGLRLIYFSYDVKMKEKGDIPEGYSVSREKKERFSLILESASTNQTSMYLCASGEAGTYEQYFGPGTRLTVT.